This TCR beta chain was observed in a study of metastatic and nonmetastatic thyroid tumors. Study-wide background: From malignant and benign thyroid patients, repertoires in blood and in tumor or nodule tissue were compared. Findings of the study overall: Malignant thyroid tumors reportedly had TCR beta diversity that was significantly higher than in benign nodules, in blood and tumor.

By its share, this clone is medium-sized. Its antigen remains unknown. Each patient came to thyroid surgery without any prior treatment (of any kind). Original data processing: Building a distant-metastasis classifier for papillary thyroid cancer drew on CDR3 differences across clinicopathological groups. Through MiXCR, TCRdb re-clonotyped the PCR reads. The V and J calls were determined by TCRdb, not by the authors. The sample has approximately 23,000 clones, less than 40% seen once. The sample taken for sequencing was blood. The TCR sequence derives from a male donor with papillary thyroid cancer or a benign thyroid nodule (not recorded which). Some clones in this sample may be carry-over from other donors' samples.

Here the CDR3 DNA reads TGTGCCAGCAGACAGACAGGATCTGGGGAGCTGTTTTTT. Its protein product is CASRQTGSGELFF. The V gene is TRBV6-1, the J gene TRBJ2-2, with D possibly matching TRBD1 (6 bases). The CDR3 runs to 13 residues. V lost 6 bases and J lost 8, with 13 bases in between. CDR1 MNHNS and CDR2 SASEGT come from the germline V gene.